Below are 27 T cell receptor beta chains sequenced from a single sample in a study of vaccination effects on CD4 cells after COVID-19. The antigens these receptors bind are not known. Before any sequencing was done, the ViraFEST assay used viral peptide pools to expand antigen-specific CD4+ T cells. Cells that had been cultured for about 10 days were the source of isolated CD4+ T cells. The vaccine given was either BNT162b2 or mRNA-1273, in two doses. Only in-frame clones appear in the TCRdb table, and some are missing; sequencing was by immunoSEQ multiplex PCR. The sample consists of under 50,000 clones, around four fifths of them appearing once. The material sequenced was CD4+ T cells from PBMCs cultured with HCoV-NL63 spike peptides, taken after COVID-19 vaccination. The source of these receptors is a human donor who received a COVID-19 vaccine. Some clones in this sample may be carry-over from other donors' samples.

The chain has TRBV6-1 and TRBJ1-5, with D uncertain. Trimming stripped 3 bases from V and 5 bases from J, with 8 bases between. This CDR3 is 13 amino acids long. The germline V gene has CDR1 MNHNS and CDR2 SASEGT. In DNA form, the CDR3 reads TGTGCCAGCAGTGAGGCCGGTCATCAGCCCCAGCATTTT. Amino acids: CASSEAGHQPQHF.

The V call is TRBV7-8, the J call TRBJ1-2; TRBD1 matches 7 bases. CDR3 size: 15 residues. The germline gives CDR1 SGHVS, CDR2 FQNEAQ. The J segment lost 6 bases and the V segment lost 5 bases, leaving 12 bases of the junction unmatched. CDR3 loop: CASSQTGTDVHGYTF. CDR3 coding DNA: TGTGCCAGCAGCCAAACCGGGACAGATGTTCATGGCTACACCTTC.

The chain uses TRBV5-4 and TRBJ2-2; 10 nucleotides align to TRBD1. Per the germline V gene, CDR1 is SGHNT and CDR2 is YYREEE (reference sequence). With 3 bases clipped from V and 5 bases from J, the junction kept 4 bases outside the gene matches. The CDR3 is 15 amino acids. CDR3: CASSSGTGETGELFF. CDR3 nucleotide sequence: TGTGCCAGCAGCTCCGGGACAGGGGAAACCGGGGAGCTGTTTTTT.

The chain is built from TRBV28 and TRBJ1-5, with no clear D. Germline CDR1 MDHEN, CDR2 SYDVKM. Trimming removed 2 bases from V and 6 bases from J, with 11 bases in between. The length of the CDR3 is 14 residues. The CDR3 nucleotides are TGTGCCAGCAGTTTAGTTGGTTTGGGTCAGCCCCAGCATTTT. This gives the protein CASSLVGLGQPQHF.

This sequence joins TRBV6-6 and TRBJ2-1; D may match TRBD1 or TRBD2 (5 bases each). The CDR3 is 12 residues long. Trimming took 10 bases from V and 7 from J, leaving 14 bases between them. Germline V gene data show CDR1 as MNHNY and CDR2 as SVGAGI (reference sequence). The CDR3 nucleotides read TGTGCCATCCAGGGTTGGGGGAATGAGCAGTTCTTC. It encodes CAIQGWGNEQFF.

The chain joins TRBV2 to TRBJ1-1, with 9 bases that match TRBD1. The junction had 5 bases not matched to a gene; V was cut back by 6 bases and J by 6 bases. The CDR3 extends over 13 amino acids. CDR1 and CDR2 (germline): SNHLY, FYNNEI. CDR3 sequence reads: CASSGQGLAEAFF. DNA for the CDR3: TGTGCCAGCAGCGGACAGGGGCTCGCTGAAGCTTTCTTT.

The J gene is TRBJ1-5, the V gene TRBV19, with 8 bases aligning to TRBD1. The CDR3 loop spans 15 amino acids. CDR1 and CDR2 (germline): LNHDA, SQIVND (reference sequence). V lost 6 bases and J lost 6; bases outside the gene matches: 10. The CDR3 is CASRPDRDVGQPQHF. DNA of the CDR3: TGTGCCAGTAGGCCGGACAGGGACGTCGGTCAGCCCCAGCATTTT.

The CDR3 nucleotides are TGCGCCAGCAGACAGGGGGAGTCATTTGAAAAACTGTTTTTT. It translates to CASRQGESFEKLFF. The chain joins TRBV5-1 to TRBJ1-4; 8 bases are a match to TRBD1. The CDR3 extends over 14 amino acids. Trimming took 5 bases from V and 7 from J; bases not matched to a gene: 7. CDR1 is SGHRS and CDR2 is YFSETQ in the germline V gene.

J is TRBJ1-2 and V is TRBV5-1; D remains ambiguous. This CDR3 has 16 amino acids. V gave up 2 bases and J gave up 2 bases, with 16 bases separating them. CDR1 is SGHRS and CDR2 is YFSETQ in the germline V gene. The CDR3 sequence: CASSFGNTNLNYGYTF. CDR3 DNA sequence: TGCGCCAGCAGCTTTGGGAATACAAACCTCAACTATGGCTACACCTTC.

The chain uses TRBV6-2 or TRBV6-3 and TRBJ2-5, with 9 bases fitting TRBD2. This CDR3 has 16 residues. From germline, CDR1 is MNHEY and CDR2 SVGEGT. J lost 5 bases, V lost 2 bases, and 9 bases had no gene match. The CDR3, as DNA: TGTGCCAGCAGTTACAGAGCGGGGGGTCTCGGGGAGACCCAGTACTTC. Translated, it gives CASSYRAGGLGETQYF.

This chain uses TRBV7-9 with TRBJ2-5; a possible D gene is TRBD1 (5 bases). The V gene lost 5 bases and the J gene lost 6 bases, with 13 bases spanning the gap. The CDR3 is 13 amino acids. Germline CDR1 and CDR2: SEHNR and FQNEAQ (reference sequence). CDR3 sequence (DNA): TGTGCCAGCAGCCAGGGCGTAATAAAGACCCAGTACTTC. Amino acids: CASSQGVIKTQYF.

This clone was counted once. This sequence joins TRBV12-3 or TRBV12-4 and TRBJ2-4; tentatively, D is TRBD1 (6 bases). V was shortened by 6 bases and J by 9 bases, with 15 bases between the two germline ends. The length of the CDR3 is 13 residues. Here the CDR3 DNA reads TGTGCCAGCAGCCCCACAGGGTTAAGCATTCAGTACTTC. Amino acids: CASSPTGLSIQYF.

CDR3 nucleotide sequence: TGTGCCAGCAGCCTTCGGGGCCGGACTGAAGCTTTCTTT. This encodes CASSLRGRTEAFF. The chain combines TRBV7-8 with TRBJ1-1; maybe TRBD1 (5 bases). CDR3 size: 13 residues. Germline CDR1 SGHVS, CDR2 FQNEAQ. Trimming took off 5 bases at V and 5 bases at J, with 12 bases between the two ends.

The rearrangement uses TRBV19 and TRBJ2-6, with D maybe TRBD1 (6 bases). The CDR3 is 16 amino acids. V lost 8 bases and J 0 bases, leaving 14 bases between the germline ends. Germline values: CDR1 LNHDA, CDR2 SQIVND (reference sequence). The CDR3 DNA reads as TGTGCCAGTGGAAGGACAGATAACTCTGGGGCCAACGTCCTGACTTTC. Translated, it gives CASGRTDNSGANVLTF.

As concerns this clone: Other DNA sequences in this specimen translate into the identical CDR3. The rearrangement joins TRBV2 to TRBJ1-5; a weak D match, TRBD1 (6 bases). Trimming pared 5 bases from V and 2 bases from J, leaving 10 bases between. The CDR3 extends over 14 amino acids. CDR1 is SNHLY, CDR2 FYNNEI, per germline. The CDR3 is CASSLQGGNQPQHF. Here the CDR3 DNA reads TGTGCCAGCAGTTTACAGGGAGGCAATCAGCCCCAGCATTTT.

This clone was counted a few times. V usage is TRBV19 and J usage is TRBJ2-1; perhaps TRBD2 as D (5 bases). The CDR3 sequence is 14 residues long. From germline, CDR1 is LNHDA and CDR2 SQIVND (reference sequence). V lost 3 bases to trimming and J lost 6 bases, with 12 bases between them. The CDR3 is CASSIGVEVNEQFF. CDR3 DNA: TGTGCCAGTAGTATCGGCGTGGAGGTCAATGAGCAGTTCTTC.

The chain combines TRBV18 with TRBJ2-2; 8 bases match TRBD2. There are 17 residues in the CDR3. Trimming removed 3 bases from V and 4 bases from J; junction bases left unmatched: 10. The germline V gene encodes CDR1 KGHSH and CDR2 LQKENI. The CDR3 nucleotides read TGTGCCAGCTCACCGCTGTCAGCGGGGGCGATCACCGGGGAGCTGTTTTTT. Amino acids: CASSPLSAGAITGELFF. Combining the CDR3 with reference TRBV18 and TRBJ2-2 gives the whole variable domain NAGVMQNPRHLVRRRGQEARLRCSPMKGHSHVYWYRQLPEEGLKFMVYLQKENIIDESGMPKERFSAEFPKEGPSILRIQQVVRGDSAAYFCASSPLSAGAITGELFFGEGSRLTVL.

This chain connects TRBV6-1 to TRBJ2-7; D is undetermined. The CDR3 has 14 amino acids. V lost 0 bases and J lost 3, with 9 bases in between. Germline lookup yields CDR1 MNHNS and CDR2 SASEGT. This chain's CDR3 is CASSEALVYYEQYV. The CDR3 DNA is TGTGCCAGCAGTGAAGCTTTAGTATACTACGAGCAGTACGTC.

This clone was seen a single time. This rearrangement joins TRBV4-3 to TRBJ2-3, with D perhaps matching TRBD2 (6 bases). Germline V gene lookup returns CDR1 LGHNA and CDR2 YSLEER. The CDR3 covers 15 residues. Trimming cost V 0 bases and J 0 bases, with 7 bases left between them. CDR3 bases: TGCGCCAGCAGCCAAGATGGGACTAGCACAGATACGCAGTATTTT. It encodes CASSQDGTSTDTQYF.

The chain carries TRBV18 and TRBJ1-1; TRBD1 is a possible D gene (6 bases). The CDR3 totals 14 residues. Between the trimmed V and J ends, which lost 6 bases and 2 bases, there was a span of 13 bases. Germline-derived CDR1 and CDR2 are KGHSH and LQKENI. This CDR3 reads CASSLGQSNTEAFF. The CDR3 DNA sequence: TGTGCCAGCTCCCTCGGACAGTCCAACACTGAAGCTTTCTTT.

This clone has more than one count but fewer than ten. The V gene is TRBV5-1, the J gene TRBJ2-3; the D is unclear. Trimming took off 0 bases at V and 4 bases at J, with 9 bases between the two ends. Germline lookup yields CDR1 SGHRS and CDR2 YFSETQ. The CDR3 runs to 14 residues. The DNA of the CDR3 is TGCGCCAGCAGCTTGGACTCCTCTTCAGATACGCAGTATTTT. It encodes CASSLDSSSDTQYF.

The chain recombines TRBV29-1 with TRBJ2-5, with 9 bases that match TRBD2. V was clipped by 4 bases and J by 2 bases; unmatched bases: 8. The CDR3 extends over 15 amino acids. Germline V lookup: CDR1 SQVTM, CDR2 ANQGSEA. CDR3 bases: TGCAGCGTTGCTGGTCTAGCGGGGCATCAAGAGACCCAGTACTTC. It translates to CSVAGLAGHQETQYF.

The chain links TRBV10-2 to TRBJ1-1, with 7 bases fitting TRBD1. Germline trimming cut 9 bases from V and 1 base from J; bases unmatched to any gene: 8. Germline values: CDR1 WSHSY, CDR2 SAAADI. This CDR3 is built from 14 residues. The CDR3 here is CASVTGATNTEAFF. The DNA for the CDR3 is TGCGCCAGTGTCACAGGGGCGACGAACACTGAAGCTTTCTTT.

This chain uses TRBV4-1 with TRBJ2-5; 8 positions agree with TRBD1. After removal of 4 bases from V and 0 bases from J, the junction contained 4 bases not matched to a gene. The CDR3 has 15 residues. CDR1 MGHRA and CDR2 YSYEKL come from the germline V gene. The CDR3: CASSRQQGDQETQYF. In nucleotides, the CDR3 is TGCGCCAGCAGCCGGCAACAGGGGGACCAAGAGACCCAGTACTTC.

The chain employs TRBV7-8 and TRBJ1-1, with TRBD1 as a possible D gene (5 bases). The CDR3 loop spans 13 amino acids. CDR1 SGHVS and CDR2 FQNEAQ come from the germline V gene. The V gene lost 0 bases and the J gene lost 4 bases, with 6 bases spanning the gap. The CDR3, as DNA: TGTGCCAGCAGCTTAGCGGGGGTCACTGAAGCTTTCTTT. This encodes CASSLAGVTEAFF.

The J gene is TRBJ1-2, the V gene TRBV19; 8 nucleotides agree with TRBD1. Germline CDR1 and CDR2: LNHDA and SQIVND (reference sequence). The J segment lost 3 bases and the V segment lost 5 bases, leaving 14 bases of the junction unmatched. The CDR3 runs to 17 residues. The CDR3 spells CASSSDGRSGGHYGYTF. CDR3 sequence (DNA): TGTGCCAGTAGTTCAGACGGTCGGTCAGGGGGCCACTATGGCTACACCTTC. Full variable domain (missing parts from reference TRBV19 and TRBJ1-2): DGGITQSPKYLFRKEGQNVTLSCEQNLNHDAMYWYRQDPGQGLRLIYYSQIVNDFQKGDIAEGYSVSREKKESFPLTVTSAQKNPTAFYLCASSSDGRSGGHYGYTFGSGTRLTVV.

The chain uses TRBV2 and TRBJ1-2; no reliable D call. The CDR3 has 14 amino acids. Trimming removed 3 bases at V and 1 base at J, with 9 bases between. CDR1 SNHLY and CDR2 FYNNEI come from the germline V gene. The CDR3 DNA reads as TGTGCCAGCAGTGAGCTCAAGGTTAACTATGGCTACACCTTC. Translation gives CASSELKVNYGYTF.